Listed here are 21 T cell receptor beta chains from one sample, sequenced in a study of neurological immune-mediated disorders. Time point denoted: longitudinal time-point 2. A single record per CDR3 protein comes from TCRdb applying MiXCR to the 5' RACE reads. The table includes 80,000 to 100,000 distinct CDR3 sequences, 5.8% detected once. The sequencing input was PBMCs. The receptors were sampled from a woman aged 55-70 years with multiple sclerosis.

The table lists this clonotype with many counts. This sequence joins TRBV11-2 and TRBJ2-2; perhaps TRBD2 as D (6 bases). V lost 5 bases to trimming and J lost 5 bases, with 12 bases between them. Germline-derived CDR1 and CDR2 are SGHAT and FQNNGV. This CDR3 region has 14 residues. The CDR3 spells CASSPPGVTGELFF. In nucleotides, the CDR3 is TGTGCCAGCAGCCCCCCGGGGGTGACCGGGGAGCTGTTTTTT.

The sample holds many counts of this clonotype. The chain links TRBV29-1 to TRBJ2-6; D may be TRBD2 (5 bases). In germline, CDR1 is SQVTM, CDR2 ANQGSEA. The germline V and J ends were trimmed by 4 bases and 2 bases, with 6 bases remaining between them. The CDR3 is 13 amino acids. CDR3 residues: CSVGGTGANVLTF. The CDR3, as DNA: TGCAGCGTTGGAGGGACTGGGGCCAACGTCCTGACTTTC. The whole variable domain, filled in from reference TRBV29-1 and TRBJ2-6, reads SAVISQKPSRDICQRGTSLTIQCQVDSQVTMMFWYRQQPGQSLTLIATANQGSEATYESGFVIDKFPISRPNLTFSTLTVSNMSPEDSSIYLCSVGGTGANVLTFGAGSRLTVL.

V and J are TRBV14 and TRBJ1-3; weak D call: TRBD1 (6 bases). V gave up 4 bases and J gave up 0 bases, with 16 bases separating them. This CDR3 contains 17 residues. Germline V gives CDR1 SGHDN, CDR2 FVKESK. CDR3: CASSPPDSLDSGNTIYF. The CDR3 coding sequence is TGTGCCAGCAGCCCGCCGGACAGTCTTGACTCTGGAAACACCATATATTTT. The whole variable domain, filled in from reference TRBV14 and TRBJ1-3, reads EAGVTQFPSHSVIEKGQTVTLRCDPISGHDNLYWYRRVMGKEIKFLLHFVKESKQDESGMPNNRFLAERTGGTYSTLKVQPAELEDSGVYFCASSPPDSLDSGNTIYFGEGSWLTVV.

This clonotype was detected many times. The chain joins TRBV29-1 to TRBJ2-5, with D uncertain. This CDR3 is 13 amino acids long. CDR1 and CDR2 (germline): SQVTM, ANQGSEA. V shed 1 base and J shed 7 bases, with 13 bases lying between them. The CDR3 region has the DNA TGCAGCGTTGAAGTGTCGGGTTTTGGGACCCAGTACTTC. Translating it yields CSVEVSGFGTQYF. The full variable domain, completed using reference TRBV29-1 and TRBJ2-5, is SAVISQKPSRDICQRGTSLTIQCQVDSQVTMMFWYRQQPGQSLTLIATANQGSEATYESGFVIDKFPISRPNLTFSTLTVSNMSPEDSSIYLCSVEVSGFGTQYFGPGTRLLVL.

This clonotype showed up many times. V gene TRBV29-1 combines with J gene TRBJ1-4; a weak D match, TRBD1 (6 bases). The CDR3 is 13 amino acids. Deletions cut 3 bases from V and 8 bases from J, with 13 bases between. CDR1 and CDR2 (germline): SQVTM, ANQGSEA. The CDR3: CSVDGGISEKLFF. The CDR3 DNA sequence: TGCAGCGTTGATGGGGGCATATCCGAAAAACTGTTTTTT.

This clonotype appeared many times. This chain connects TRBV6-1 to TRBJ2-7, with D perhaps given as TRBD1 or TRBD2 (5 bases each). The CDR3 is 15 residues long. The V and J ends lost 2 bases and 2 bases respectively, with 13 bases between them. Germline assignment: CDR1 MNHNS and CDR2 SASEGT. Here the CDR3 reads CASSERTGATYEQYF. In nucleotides, the CDR3 is TGTGCCAGCAGTGAACGTACCGGGGCGACCTACGAGCAGTACTTC.

This clonotype was detected ten times or more. The genes are TRBV5-1 and TRBJ2-1; D gene uncertain. Per germline, CDR1 SGHRS and CDR2 YFSETQ. The CDR3 contains 13 residues. V was pared by 4 bases and J by 2 bases, with 7 bases between. The CDR3 region is CASSVQAYNEQFF. The CDR3 nucleotides are TGCGCCAGCAGCGTCCAAGCCTACAATGAGCAGTTCTTC.

This clonotype came up many times. The V and J genes are TRBV12-3 or TRBV12-4 and TRBJ2-5, with 9 bases that match TRBD1. The ends lost 2 bases at V and 2 bases at J; junction bases unmatched: 6. The CDR3 extends over 16 amino acids. CDR3 loop: CASSLRDRDRQETQYF. CDR3 coding DNA: TGTGCCAGCAGTTTAAGGGACAGGGACCGGCAAGAGACCCAGTACTTC.

This chain connects TRBV18 to TRBJ2-7, with D perhaps matching TRBD1 (6 bases). The CDR3 totals 15 residues. Trimming cost V 0 bases and J 7 bases, with 16 bases left between them. Germline lookup yields CDR1 KGHSH and CDR2 LQKENI. The CDR3, as DNA: TGTGCCAGCTCACCACCGGGCAGGGGCGAGGGGGAGCAGTACTTC. Its protein product is CASSPPGRGEGEQYF.

In this sample, this clonotype turned up many times. The chain recombines TRBV4-1 with TRBJ2-7; unclear D gene. The germline V and J ends were trimmed by 2 bases and 4 bases, with 9 bases remaining between them. From germline, CDR1 is MGHRA and CDR2 YSYEKL. CDR3 size: 13 residues. CDR3 in amino acids: CASSQFNPYEQYF. The CDR3 nucleotides are TGCGCCAGCAGCCAATTTAACCCTTACGAGCAGTACTTC.

In its sample, this clonotype was seen many times. The chain joins TRBV20-1 to TRBJ1-1; the D is unclear. The V end was cut by 3 bases, the J end by 0 bases, with 8 bases between. CDR1 and CDR2 from the germline V gene are DFQATT and SNEGSKA (reference sequence). The CDR3 is made up of 13 amino acids. The CDR3 here is CSARPNMNTEAFF. Here the CDR3 DNA reads TGCAGTGCTAGGCCGAACATGAACACTGAAGCTTTCTTT.

This clonotype was recorded many times. The chain employs TRBV5-1 and TRBJ2-6; TRBD1 matches at 8 bases. Germline V gene sequence: CDR1 SGHRS, CDR2 YFSETQ. The CDR3 totals 15 residues. V was clipped by 2 bases and J by 2 bases; unmatched bases: 0. The CDR3 loop reads CASSLQGAGANVLTF. The CDR3 DNA follows: TGCGCCAGCAGCTTACAGGGGGCTGGGGCCAACGTCCTGACTTTC.

There are many counts of this clonotype. The chain combines TRBV7-2 with TRBJ1-2; D is uncertain. Germline assignment: CDR1 SGHTA and CDR2 FQGNSA. This CDR3 region has 13 residues. The V end was cut by 3 bases, the J end by 2 bases, with 7 bases between. CDR3 DNA: TGTGCCAGCAGCTTCACGCGGAACTATGGCTACACCTTC. Translating it yields CASSFTRNYGYTF.

This clonotype was counted at least ten times. J is TRBJ2-3 and V is TRBV5-1; no reliable D call. The CDR3 length is 14 residues. In germline, CDR1 is SGHRS, CDR2 YFSETQ. V was pared by 1 base and J by 0 bases, with 6 bases between. The chain's CDR3 is CASSLQSSTDTQYF. The CDR3 DNA reads as TGCGCCAGCAGCTTGCAGTCTAGCACAGATACGCAGTATTTT.

In this sample, this clonotype turned up many times. This CDR3 reads CASSLARTGVGGYTF. The CDR3 DNA reads TGCGCCAGCAGCTTGGCCCGGACAGGGGTAGGAGGCTACACCTTC. This chain joins TRBV5-1 and TRBJ1-2; TRBD1 matches 9 bases. Germline V gene data show CDR1 as SGHRS and CDR2 as YFSETQ. The CDR3 has 15 residues. The J segment lost 8 bases and the V segment lost 0 bases, leaving 8 bases of the junction unmatched.

In its sample, this clonotype was seen many times. The genes are TRBV5-1 and TRBJ1-1, with unresolved D. Per the germline V gene, CDR1 is SGHRS and CDR2 is YFSETQ. The CDR3 runs 15 residues. V lost 4 bases, J lost 0 bases, and 13 bases lay in between. In nucleotides, the CDR3 is TGCGCCAGCAGCGAGCAGACAAGCATGAACACTGAAGCTTTCTTT. Translated, it gives CASSEQTSMNTEAFF.

This clonotype was picked up a small number of times. The V call is TRBV7-2, the J call TRBJ1-2; D not certain. Per the germline V gene, CDR1 is SGHTA and CDR2 is FQGNSA. The V gene lost 6 bases and the J gene lost 6 bases, with 11 bases spanning the gap. The CDR3 runs 12 residues. CDR3 bases: TGTGCCAGCAGTTCGGGCGGTCATGGCTACACCTTC. Protein product: CASSSGGHGYTF.

V is TRBV3-1 and J is TRBJ1-2; D possibly corresponds to TRBD1 (5 bases). Trimming took 4 bases from V and 2 from J, leaving 11 bases between them. This CDR3 spans 14 amino acids. The germline gives CDR1 LGHDT, CDR2 YNNKEL (reference sequence). In DNA, the CDR3 is TGTGCCAGCAGCCCCAGGGCGGTGAACTATGGCTACACCTTC. Its protein product is CASSPRAVNYGYTF.

This clonotype came up many times. The V call is TRBV7-2, the J call TRBJ1-1, with D hard to call. The CDR3 has 13 amino acids. Germline V gene lookup returns CDR1 SGHTA and CDR2 FQGNSA. Deletions cut 4 bases from V and 1 base from J, with 7 bases between. The CDR3 sequence is CASSSDSNTEAFF. The DNA of the CDR3 is TGTGCCAGCAGCTCCGACTCGAACACTGAAGCTTTCTTT. Complete variable domain (other parts from reference TRBV7-2 and TRBJ1-1): GAGVSQSPSNKVTEKGKDVELRCDPISGHTALYWYRQSLGQGLEFLIYFQGNSAPDKSGLPSDRFSAERTGGSVSTLTIQRTQQEDSAVYLCASSSDSNTEAFFGQGTRLTVV.

About this clonotype: This clone may be a read error of a much larger clone one base away. The CDR3 sequence: CASWGQGEGYGYTF. In nucleotides, the CDR3 is TGTGCCAGCTGGGGACAGGGGGAGGGCTATGGCTACACCTTC. This rearrangement joins TRBV12-3 or TRBV12-4 to TRBJ1-2, with TRBD1 identical over 11 bases. The CDR3 extends over 14 amino acids. V lost 8 bases to trimming and J lost 4 bases; unmatched junction nucleotides: 6.

At least ten counts were recorded for this clonotype. The rearrangement links TRBV20-1 to TRBJ2-1; 9 nucleotides align to TRBD2. CDR1 is DFQATT and CDR2 is SNEGSKA in the germline V gene (reference sequence). The length of the CDR3 is 13 residues. Germline trimming cut 6 bases from V and 2 bases from J; bases unmatched to any gene: 2. The CDR3 loop is CSARLAAYNEQFF. CDR3 nucleotide sequence: TGCAGTGCAAGACTAGCGGCCTACAATGAGCAGTTCTTC.